The T cell receptor (beta chain) described here comes from a study of CD8 T cells in Susac syndrome. This clonotype occurred once. There are 14 residues in the CDR3. The germline gives CDR1 SGHTA, CDR2 FQGTGA. The ends were cut back, 2 bases at V and 10 bases at J, with 15 bases in the middle. RNA amounts of about 0.45 to 1 ug underwent reverse transcription with random hexamers. TCRdb reanalysed the immunoSEQ multiplex PCR reads using MiXCR and keeps one entry per CDR3 protein. The sample records hundreds of thousands of distinct CDR3 sequences, around 93% being singletons. This clonotype was sampled from a human donor with multiple sclerosis. The sequencing input was CD4+ T cells from PBMCs. The V call is TRBV7-3, the J call TRBJ2-1; D may be TRBD1 (5 bases). The CDR3 loop reads CASSLRPDHREQFF. CDR3 in DNA: TGTGCCAGCAGCTTACGGCCCGACCACAGGGAGCAGTTCTTC.